This paragraph reports one TCR beta chain. As processed by the authors: How many nucleated cells were present was estimated from reference gene primer amplification. Data came from immunoSEQ multiplex PCR; TCRdb stores just in-frame clones and leaves some out. For V, J and clone size, that table is used; D and trimming come from the DNA. Among 45,000 to 70,000 clones listed, roughly 87% were seen once. This sample is drawn from a study of blood T cell repertoires in COVID-19. Seattle patients were enrolled while actively infected and followed longitudinally. This CDR3 is 14 amino acids long. Trimming removed 4 bases from V and 3 bases from J; junction bases left unmatched: 3. CDR1 is KGHDR and CDR2 is SFDVKD in the germline V gene.

V is TRBV24-1 and J is TRBJ2-3; 7 bases are a match to TRBD2. The source is a woman older than 75 with COVID-19, enrolled during active disease. Sequences were obtained from peripheral blood. The CDR3 protein is CATSETGGTDTQYF. CDR3 nucleotide sequence: TGTGCCACCAGTGAAACGGGGGGAACAGATACGCAGTATTTT.